These 7 T cell receptor beta chains came from one sample sequenced in a study of shared clonotypes between healthy human individuals. The assay was immunoSEQ multiplex PCR, and TCRdb's table has in-frame clones only and misses some. The table lists approximately 2.5 million clones, 93% of them singletons. The sequenced sample consisted of naive CD4+ T cells from PBMCs. Regarding subset: CD45RA+ positively selected. These receptor sequences come from a man younger than 35 in good health. Some clones in this sample may be carry-over from other donors' samples.

V gene TRBV5-1 combines with J gene TRBJ2-3; D is uncertain. Germline V lookup: CDR1 SGHRS, CDR2 YFSETQ. The CDR3 has 17 amino acids. Deletions cut 4 bases from V and 4 bases from J, with 22 bases between. As DNA, the CDR3 is TGCGCCAGCAGCCCCCAAGGTGGAATCCTAGTCCCAGATACGCAGTATTTT. Amino acids: CASSPQGGILVPDTQYF.

V is TRBV7-9 and J is TRBJ2-5, with a weak D call TRBD2 (6 bases). CDR3 length: 15 residues. V lost 2 bases and J 5 bases, leaving 15 bases between the germline ends. Germline V gene lookup returns CDR1 SEHNR and CDR2 FQNEAQ (reference sequence). CDR3 sequence (DNA): TGTGCCAGCAGCTTATCGGCGGGACCGGGGGAGACCCAGTACTTC. Residues: CASSLSAGPGETQYF.

V usage is TRBV18 and J usage is TRBJ1-2; D ambiguous. CDR1 and CDR2 from the germline V gene are KGHSH and LQKENI. The CDR3 extends over 13 amino acids. V was pared by 1 base and J by 8 bases, with 11 bases between. CDR3 sequence: CASSPQGVRGYTF. In DNA form, the CDR3 reads TGTGCCAGCTCACCACAGGGCGTACGGGGCTACACCTTC.

This chain links TRBV11-2 with TRBJ2-7; 11 nucleotides match TRBD2. CDR3 length equals 18 residues. After removal of 5 bases from V and 3 bases from J, the junction contained 15 bases not matched to a gene. Germline values: CDR1 SGHAT, CDR2 FQNNGV. The CDR3 protein is CASSQRLAGNYGRYEQYF. Here the CDR3 DNA reads TGTGCCAGCAGCCAGAGACTAGCGGGAAACTACGGCCGCTACGAGCAGTACTTC.

The chain carries TRBV15 and TRBJ2-7; D is undetermined. Germline CDR1 LNHNV, CDR2 YYDKDF (reference sequence). CDR3 length: 14 residues. V was trimmed by 1 base and J by 4 bases, leaving 11 bases between them. The CDR3 is CATSRANDLYEQYF. The CDR3 DNA reads as TGTGCCACCAGCAGAGCCAACGACCTTTACGAGCAGTACTTC. Drawing the rest from reference TRBV15 and TRBJ2-7, the complete variable domain is DAMVIQNPRYQVTQFGKPVTLSCSQTLNHNVMYWYQQKSSQAPKLLFHYYDKDFNNEADTPDNFQSRRPNTSFCFLDIRSPGLGDTAMYLCATSRANDLYEQYFGPGTRLTVT.

V and J are TRBV9 and TRBJ2-7; 7 bases map to TRBD2. The V and J ends lost 4 bases and 9 bases, in that order; junction bases with no gene match: 10. CDR3 size: 13 residues. The germline CDR1 and CDR2 sequences are SGDLS and YYNGEE. The CDR3 sequence: CASSTSVYSGQYF. The CDR3 region has the DNA TGTGCCAGCAGCACTAGCGTTTACTCCGGGCAGTACTTC.

Of note for this clone: One end of the junction does not line up with germline, which may come from a read error. V is TRBV6-6 and J is TRBJ1-2, with D perhaps matching TRBD1 (6 bases). Germline CDR1 MNHNY, CDR2 SVGAGI (reference sequence). The CDR3 is 13 amino acids. The CDR3 DNA is TGTGCCAGCAGCGACCAGACAGGCTATGACTACACCTTC. Protein: CASSDQTGYDYTF.